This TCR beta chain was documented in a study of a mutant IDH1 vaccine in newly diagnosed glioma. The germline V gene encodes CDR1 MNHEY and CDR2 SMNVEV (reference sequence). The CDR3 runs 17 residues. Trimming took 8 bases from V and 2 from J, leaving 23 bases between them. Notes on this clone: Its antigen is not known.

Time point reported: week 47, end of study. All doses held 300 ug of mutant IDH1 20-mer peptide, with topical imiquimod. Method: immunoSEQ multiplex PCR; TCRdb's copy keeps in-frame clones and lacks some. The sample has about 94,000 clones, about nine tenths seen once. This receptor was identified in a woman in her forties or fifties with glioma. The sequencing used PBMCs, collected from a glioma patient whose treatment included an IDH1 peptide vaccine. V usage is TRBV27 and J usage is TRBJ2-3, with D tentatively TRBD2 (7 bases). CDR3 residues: CASADGRGGPFTDTQYF. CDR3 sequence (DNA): TGTGCCAGCGCCGATGGACGCGGGGGCCCCTTCACAGATACGCAGTATTTT.